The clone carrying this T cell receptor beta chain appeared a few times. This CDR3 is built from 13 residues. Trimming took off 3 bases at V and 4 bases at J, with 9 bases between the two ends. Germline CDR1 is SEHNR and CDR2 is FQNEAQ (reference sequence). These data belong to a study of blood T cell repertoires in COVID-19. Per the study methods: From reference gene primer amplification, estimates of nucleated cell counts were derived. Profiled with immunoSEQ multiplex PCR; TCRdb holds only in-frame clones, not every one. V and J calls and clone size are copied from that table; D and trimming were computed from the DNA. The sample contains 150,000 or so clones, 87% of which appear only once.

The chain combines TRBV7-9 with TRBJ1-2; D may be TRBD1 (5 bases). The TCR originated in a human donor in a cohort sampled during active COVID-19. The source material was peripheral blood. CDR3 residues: CASSLGGSYGYTF. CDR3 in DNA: TGTGCCAGCAGCTTGGGGGGTAGCTATGGCTACACCTTC. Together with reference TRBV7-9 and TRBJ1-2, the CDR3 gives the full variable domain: DTGVSQNPRHKITKRGQNVTFRCDPISEHNRLYWYRQTLGQGPEFLTYFQNEAQLEKSRLLSDRFSAERPKGSFSTLEIQRTEQGDSAMYLCASSLGGSYGYTFGSGTRLTVV.